This is a list of T cell receptor beta chains from one sample in a study of blood T cell repertoires in COVID-19. Method: immunoSEQ multiplex PCR; TCRdb's copy keeps in-frame clones and lacks some. The table has more than 150,000 clones, over 80% seen once. The sample consisted of peripheral blood. These receptors were collected from a woman aged 55-70 years with acute or convalescent COVID-19. Each CDR3 is given with its conserved first and last residue. Fields, in order: D gene, clone size, CDR3 length, V gene, J gene, CDR3 protein, CDR3 DNA. A D gene is named only where the DNA matches it firmly. The size of a clone is reported for some rows only, either as once, few or many, or as a class for expanded clones.

>TRBD2|once|13|TRBV6-5|TRBJ2-5
CASKLAGAPTQYF
TGTGCCAGCAAGCTAGCGGGGGCCCCGACCCAGTACTTC
>TRBD1|NA|14|TRBV6-5|TRBJ1-1
CASSYSGTGGEAFF
TGTGCCAGCAGTTACTCGGGGACAGGGGGTGAAGCTTTCTTT
>NA|NA|16|TRBV5-4|TRBJ1-3
CASSTWTGGSGNTIYF
TGTGCCAGCAGCACTTGGACGGGGGGCTCTGGAAACACCATATATTTT
>NA|once|14|TRBV5-4|TRBJ1-3
CASSLGPAGNTIYF
TGTGCCAGCAGCTTGGGTCCAGCTGGAAACACCATATATTTT
>NA|NA|16|TRBV4-2|TRBJ2-5
CASSQNAGSPQETQYF
TGTGCCAGCAGCCAAAATGCCGGGAGTCCACAAGAGACCCAGTACTTC
>TRBD2|once|17|TRBV5-1|TRBJ2-5
CASSPMTSGGAQETQYF
TGCGCCAGCAGCCCCATGACTAGCGGGGGGGCCCAAGAGACCCAGTACTTC
>NA|NA|17|TRBV9|TRBJ2-1
CASSVATGQASYNEQFF
TGTGCCAGCAGCGTAGCTACTGGGCAGGCCTCCTACAATGAGCAGTTCTTC
>NA|NA|16|TRBV7-7|TRBJ1-6
CASSFLPGRNNSPLHF
TGTGCTAGCAGCTTTTTACCAGGGCGAAATAATTCACCCCTCCACTTT
>TRBD2|NA|15|TRBV19|TRBJ2-1
CASSIWTSGVNEQFF
TGTGCCAGTAGTATTTGGACTAGCGGGGTAAATGAGCAGTTCTTC
>TRBD1|NA|13|TRBV2|TRBJ1-2
CASSGGTGAGYTF
TGTGCCAGCAGTGGGGGAACAGGGGCCGGCTACACCTTC
>TRBD1|NA|18|TRBV5-1|TRBJ2-6
CASSSWDRVQSGANVLTF
TGCGCCAGCAGCTCCTGGGACAGGGTACAGTCTGGGGCCAACGTCCTGACTTTC
>NA|NA|18|TRBV7-6|TRBJ1-3
CASSLAFRKAAAGNTIYF
TGTGCCAGCAGCTTAGCCTTTAGGAAGGCGGCGGCTGGAAACACCATATATTTT
>NA|NA|19|TRBV4-2|TRBJ1-5
CASSLGVGLLRNSNQPQHF
TGTGCCAGCAGCCTAGGGGTAGGGCTCTTGAGGAATAGCAATCAGCCCCAGCATTTT
>NA|NA|14|TRBV10-2|TRBJ2-7
CASSESTRAGEQYF
TGCGCCAGCAGTGAGTCGACTAGGGCAGGCGAGCAGTACTTC
>NA|NA|15|TRBV4-3|TRBJ2-3
CASSQVYSGADTQYF
TGCGCCAGCAGCCAGGTGTACAGCGGCGCAGATACGCAGTATTTT
>TRBD2|NA|16|TRBV5-1|TRBJ2-3
CASSLDGRGGTDTQYF
TGCGCCAGCAGCTTGGATGGGAGGGGAGGCACAGATACGCAGTATTTT
>NA|NA|14|TRBV6-5|TRBJ1-6
CASSSLQGISPLHF
TGTGCCAGCAGTTCCCTACAGGGAATTTCACCCCTCCACTTT
>TRBD1|NA|21|TRBV4-2|TRBJ2-2
CASSPDHISGTVNTNTGELFF
TGTGCCAGCAGCCCGGACCATATTTCTGGGACAGTAAATACGAACACCGGGGAGCTGTTTTTT
>TRBD1|NA|14|TRBV7-2|TRBJ2-3
CASSPGQGPDTQYF
TGTGCCAGCAGCCCGGGACAGGGACCAGATACGCAGTATTTT
>NA|few|14|TRBV5-5|TRBJ1-5
CASSLDTSNQPQHF
TGTGCCAGCAGCTTGGACACTAGCAATCAGCCCCAGCATTTT
>NA|NA|16|TRBV4-3|TRBJ1-4
CASSPSQSGFGEKLFF
TGCGCCAGCAGCCCCTCACAAAGCGGCTTTGGGGAAAAACTGTTTTTT
>NA|once|14|TRBV5-6|TRBJ1-5
CASSLGGSNQPQHF
TGTGCCAGCAGCTTGGGAGGGAGCAATCAGCCCCAGCATTTT
>TRBD1|NA|16|TRBV5-1|TRBJ1-1
CASSLYSGGKNTEAFF
TGCGCCAGCAGCCTTTATTCAGGGGGCAAAAACACTGAAGCTTTCTTT
>NA|NA|13|TRBV5-4|TRBJ2-7
CASSRDTPREQYF
TGTGCCAGCAGCCGGGACACCCCTCGGGAGCAGTACTTC
>NA|NA|15|TRBV4-3|TRBJ1-2
CASSQEPLAHGGYTF
TGCGCCAGCAGCCAAGAACCCTTAGCGCACGGGGGCTACACCTTC
>NA|NA|15|TRBV5-6|TRBJ2-3
CASSLAGVSSDTQYF
TGTGCCAGCAGCTTGGCCGGGGTAAGCTCAGATACGCAGTATTTT
>NA|NA|16|TRBV2|TRBJ1-1
CASSESGGLMNTEAFF
TGTGCCAGCAGTGAATCTGGAGGTCTTATGAACACTGAAGCTTTCTTT